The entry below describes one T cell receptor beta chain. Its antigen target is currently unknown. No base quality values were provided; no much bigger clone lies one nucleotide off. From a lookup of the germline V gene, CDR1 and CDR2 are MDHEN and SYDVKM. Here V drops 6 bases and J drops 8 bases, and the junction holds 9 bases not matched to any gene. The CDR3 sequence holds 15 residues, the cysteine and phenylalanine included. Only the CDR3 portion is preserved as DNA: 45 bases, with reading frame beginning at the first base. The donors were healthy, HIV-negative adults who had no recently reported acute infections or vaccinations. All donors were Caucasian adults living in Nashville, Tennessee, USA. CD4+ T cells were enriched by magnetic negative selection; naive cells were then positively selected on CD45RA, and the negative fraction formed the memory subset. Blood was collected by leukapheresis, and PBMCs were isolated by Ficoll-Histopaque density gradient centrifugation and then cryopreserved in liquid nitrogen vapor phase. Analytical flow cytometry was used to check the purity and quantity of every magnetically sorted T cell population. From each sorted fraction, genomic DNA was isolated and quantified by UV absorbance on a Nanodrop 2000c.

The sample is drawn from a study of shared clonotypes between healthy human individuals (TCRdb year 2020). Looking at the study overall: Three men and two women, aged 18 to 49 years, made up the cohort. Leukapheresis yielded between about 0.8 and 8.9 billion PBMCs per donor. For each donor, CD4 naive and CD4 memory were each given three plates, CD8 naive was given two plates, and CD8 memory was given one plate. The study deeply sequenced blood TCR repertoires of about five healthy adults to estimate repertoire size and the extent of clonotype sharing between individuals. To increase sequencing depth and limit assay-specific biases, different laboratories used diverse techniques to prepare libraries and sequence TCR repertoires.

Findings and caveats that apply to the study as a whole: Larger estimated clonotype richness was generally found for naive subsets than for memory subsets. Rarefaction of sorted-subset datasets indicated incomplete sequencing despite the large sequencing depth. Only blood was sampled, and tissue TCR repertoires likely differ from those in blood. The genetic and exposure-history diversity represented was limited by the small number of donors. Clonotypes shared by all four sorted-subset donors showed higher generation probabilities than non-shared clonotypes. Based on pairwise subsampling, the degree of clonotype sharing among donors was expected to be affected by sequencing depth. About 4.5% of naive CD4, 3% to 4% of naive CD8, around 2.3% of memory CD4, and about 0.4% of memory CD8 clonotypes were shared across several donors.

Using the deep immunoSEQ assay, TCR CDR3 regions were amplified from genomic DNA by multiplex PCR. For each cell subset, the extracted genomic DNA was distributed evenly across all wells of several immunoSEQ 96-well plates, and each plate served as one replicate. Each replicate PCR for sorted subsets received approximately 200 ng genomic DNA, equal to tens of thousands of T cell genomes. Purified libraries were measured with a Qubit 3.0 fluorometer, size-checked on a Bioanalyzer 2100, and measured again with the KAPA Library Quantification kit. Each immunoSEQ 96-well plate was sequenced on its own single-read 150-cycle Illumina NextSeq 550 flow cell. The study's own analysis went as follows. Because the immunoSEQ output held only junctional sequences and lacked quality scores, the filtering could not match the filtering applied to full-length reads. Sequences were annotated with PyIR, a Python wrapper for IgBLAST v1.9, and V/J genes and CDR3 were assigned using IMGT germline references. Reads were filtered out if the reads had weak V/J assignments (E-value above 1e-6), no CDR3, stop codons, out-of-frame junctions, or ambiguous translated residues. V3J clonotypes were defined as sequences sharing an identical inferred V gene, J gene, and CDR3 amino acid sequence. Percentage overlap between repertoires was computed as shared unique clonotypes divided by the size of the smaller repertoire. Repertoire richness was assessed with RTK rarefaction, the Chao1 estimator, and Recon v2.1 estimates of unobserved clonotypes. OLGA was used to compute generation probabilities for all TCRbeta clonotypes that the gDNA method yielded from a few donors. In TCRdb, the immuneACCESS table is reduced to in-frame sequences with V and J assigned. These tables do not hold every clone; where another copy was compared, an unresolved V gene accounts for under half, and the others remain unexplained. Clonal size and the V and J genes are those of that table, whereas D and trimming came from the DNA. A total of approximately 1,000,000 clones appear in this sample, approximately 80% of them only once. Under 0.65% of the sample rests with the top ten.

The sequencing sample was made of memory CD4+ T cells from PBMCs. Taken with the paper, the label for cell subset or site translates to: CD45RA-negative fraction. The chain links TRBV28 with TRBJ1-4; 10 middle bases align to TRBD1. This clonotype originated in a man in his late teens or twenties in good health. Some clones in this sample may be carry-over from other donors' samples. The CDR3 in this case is CASRSGGTGDEKLFF. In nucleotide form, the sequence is TGTGCCAGCAGGTCGGGTGGGACAGGGGACGAAAAACTGTTTTTT.